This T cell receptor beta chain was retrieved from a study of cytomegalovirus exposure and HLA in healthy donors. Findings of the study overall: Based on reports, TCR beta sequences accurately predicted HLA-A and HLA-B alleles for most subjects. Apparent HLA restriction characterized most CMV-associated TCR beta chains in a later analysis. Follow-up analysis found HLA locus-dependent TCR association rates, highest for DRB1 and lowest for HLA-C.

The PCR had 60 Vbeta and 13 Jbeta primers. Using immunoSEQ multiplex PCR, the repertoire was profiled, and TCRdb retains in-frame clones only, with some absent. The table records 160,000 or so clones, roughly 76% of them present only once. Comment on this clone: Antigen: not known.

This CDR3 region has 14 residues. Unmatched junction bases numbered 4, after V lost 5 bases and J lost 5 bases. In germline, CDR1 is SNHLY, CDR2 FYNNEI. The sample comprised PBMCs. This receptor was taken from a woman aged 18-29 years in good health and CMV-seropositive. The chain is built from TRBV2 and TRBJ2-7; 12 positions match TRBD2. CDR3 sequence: CASSTSGGPDEQYF. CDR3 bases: TGTGCCAGCAGTACTAGCGGGGGGCCGGACGAGCAGTACTTC.